Listed below are T cell receptor beta chains from one sample, sequenced in a study of cytomegalovirus exposure and HLA in healthy donors. Data came from immunoSEQ multiplex PCR; TCRdb stores just in-frame clones and leaves some out. The data contain about 70,000 clones, 78% of them singletons. Sequencing used PBMCs. The receptors stem from a girl aged 5-17 years in good health and CMV-seropositive. Each CDR3 is given with its conserved first and last residue. The order of the fields is J gene, CDR3 length, clone size, D gene, V gene, CDR3 protein, CDR3 DNA. A D gene is named only where the DNA matches it firmly. Rows may omit the clone size; those that give it use once, few, many or a size class.

j_call: TRBJ2-7; cdr3_length: 13; clone_size: NA; d_call: NA; v_call: TRBV7-2; cdr3_aa: CASSLSSVYEQYF; cdr3_nt: TGTGCCAGCAGCTTGTCTAGCGTCTACGAGCAGTACTTC
j_call: TRBJ1-2; cdr3_length: 14; clone_size: NA; d_call: NA; v_call: TRBV6-5; cdr3_aa: CASRMMGTDYGYTF; cdr3_nt: TGTGCCAGCAGGATGATGGGGACTGACTATGGCTACACCTTC
j_call: TRBJ1-5; cdr3_length: 15; clone_size: NA; d_call: NA; v_call: TRBV6-1; cdr3_aa: CASSEVGGRNQPQHF; cdr3_nt: TGTGCCAGCAGTGAAGTAGGAGGGCGCAATCAGCCCCAGCATTTT
j_call: TRBJ1-1; cdr3_length: 13; clone_size: NA; d_call: NA; v_call: TRBV30; cdr3_aa: CAWRSGGFTEAFF; cdr3_nt: TGTGCCTGGAGATCGGGGGGGTTCACTGAAGCTTTCTTT
j_call: TRBJ2-1; cdr3_length: 15; clone_size: NA; d_call: TRBD1; v_call: TRBV5-4; cdr3_aa: CASSLELGQSNEQFF; cdr3_nt: TGTGCCAGCTCCTTAGAACTGGGACAGAGCAATGAGCAGTTCTTC
j_call: TRBJ2-7; cdr3_length: 20; clone_size: NA; d_call: NA; v_call: TRBV7-7; cdr3_aa: CASSLVTLPASPLDSYEQYF; cdr3_nt: TGTGCCAGCAGCTTAGTCACCCTCCCCGCTAGCCCGCTCGACTCCTACGAGCAGTACTTC
j_call: TRBJ1-2; cdr3_length: 15; clone_size: NA; d_call: NA; v_call: TRBV6-5; cdr3_aa: CASSYSSGANYGYTF; cdr3_nt: TGTGCCAGCAGTTACTCTTCAGGGGCTAACTATGGCTACACCTTC
j_call: TRBJ1-3; cdr3_length: 15; clone_size: NA; d_call: NA; v_call: TRBV6-6; cdr3_aa: CASSYSGSSGNTIYF; cdr3_nt: TGTGCCAGCAGTTACTCGGGGAGCTCTGGAAACACCATATATTTT
j_call: TRBJ2-3; cdr3_length: 15; clone_size: NA; d_call: TRBD1; v_call: TRBV14; cdr3_aa: CASSQPTGITDTQYF; cdr3_nt: TGTGCCAGCAGCCAGCCGACAGGGATCACAGATACGCAGTATTTT
j_call: TRBJ2-7; cdr3_length: 12; clone_size: NA; d_call: NA; v_call: TRBV4-1; cdr3_aa: CASSQAGYEQYF; cdr3_nt: TGCGCCAGCAGCCAAGCCGGCTACGAGCAGTACTTC
j_call: TRBJ2-1; cdr3_length: 13; clone_size: NA; d_call: NA; v_call: TRBV6-1; cdr3_aa: CASSEGLFNEQFF; cdr3_nt: TGTGCCAGCAGTGAAGGACTGTTCAATGAGCAGTTCTTC
j_call: TRBJ1-1; cdr3_length: 11; clone_size: NA; d_call: NA; v_call: TRBV30; cdr3_aa: CAWSVGGRAFF; cdr3_nt: TGTGCCTGGAGTGTAGGAGGGAGGGCTTTCTTT
j_call: TRBJ1-1; cdr3_length: 13; clone_size: few; d_call: TRBD1; v_call: TRBV12-5; cdr3_aa: CASGTGTDQEAFF; cdr3_nt: TGTGCTAGTGGTACTGGGACAGACCAAGAAGCTTTCTTT
j_call: TRBJ1-2; cdr3_length: 15; clone_size: once; d_call: NA; v_call: TRBV10-3; cdr3_aa: CAISGGLEYNYGYTF; cdr3_nt: TGTGCCATCAGTGGGGGGCTGGAGTATAACTATGGCTACACCTTC
j_call: TRBJ1-5; cdr3_length: 16; clone_size: many; d_call: NA; v_call: TRBV28; cdr3_aa: CASSLRDTNSNQPQHF; cdr3_nt: TGTGCCAGCAGTTTAAGGGACACAAATAGCAATCAGCCCCAGCATTTT
j_call: TRBJ2-3; cdr3_length: 14; clone_size: few; d_call: TRBD1; v_call: TRBV29-1; cdr3_aa: CSVLDRVGTDTQYF; cdr3_nt: TGCAGCGTGTTGGACAGGGTGGGCACAGATACGCAGTATTTT
j_call: TRBJ2-4; cdr3_length: 16; clone_size: NA; d_call: NA; v_call: TRBV25-1; cdr3_aa: CASSELDSLAKNIQYF; cdr3_nt: TGTGCCAGCAGTGAATTGGACAGTCTAGCCAAAAACATTCAGTACTTC
j_call: TRBJ1-5; cdr3_length: 13; clone_size: NA; d_call: TRBD1; v_call: TRBV10-3; cdr3_aa: CATTDRDNQPQHF; cdr3_nt: TGTGCCACAACCGACAGGGACAATCAGCCCCAGCATTTT
j_call: TRBJ1-1; cdr3_length: 16; clone_size: NA; d_call: NA; v_call: TRBV30; cdr3_aa: CAWSPTTFVRNTEAFF; cdr3_nt: TGTGCCTGGAGTCCAACCACCTTCGTCAGGAACACTGAAGCTTTCTTT
j_call: TRBJ2-1; cdr3_length: 13; clone_size: NA; d_call: NA; v_call: TRBV4-3; cdr3_aa: CASSQVGAHEQFF; cdr3_nt: TGCGCCAGCAGCCAGGTGGGGGCCCATGAGCAGTTCTTC
j_call: TRBJ1-3; cdr3_length: 13; clone_size: NA; d_call: NA; v_call: TRBV6-4; cdr3_aa: CASSLSYQDTIYF; cdr3_nt: TGTGCCAGCAGCCTTTCCTACCAGGACACCATATATTTT
j_call: TRBJ1-3; cdr3_length: 14; clone_size: NA; d_call: NA; v_call: TRBV9; cdr3_aa: CASSVAGAGNTIYF; cdr3_nt: TGTGCCAGCAGCGTAGCAGGGGCTGGAAACACCATATATTTT
j_call: TRBJ2-3; cdr3_length: 17; clone_size: NA; d_call: TRBD1; v_call: TRBV28; cdr3_aa: CASSPFGRTGTTDTQYF; cdr3_nt: TGTGCCAGCAGCCCCTTTGGGAGGACAGGGACCACAGATACGCAGTATTTT
j_call: TRBJ2-2; cdr3_length: 15; clone_size: few; d_call: TRBD1; v_call: TRBV27; cdr3_aa: CASRYQGAAAGELFF; cdr3_nt: TGTGCCAGCAGGTACCAGGGGGCTGCGGCCGGGGAGCTGTTTTTT
j_call: TRBJ1-1; cdr3_length: 18; clone_size: NA; d_call: TRBD1; v_call: TRBV30; cdr3_aa: CAWSVFWGQGALGSEAFF; cdr3_nt: TGTGCCTGGAGTGTTTTTTGGGGACAGGGGGCTCTGGGCTCTGAAGCTTTCTTT
j_call: TRBJ2-7; cdr3_length: 11; clone_size: NA; d_call: NA; v_call: TRBV25-1; cdr3_aa: CASSAFYEQYF; cdr3_nt: TGTGCCAGCAGTGCATTCTACGAGCAGTACTTC
j_call: TRBJ1-4; cdr3_length: 19; clone_size: NA; d_call: TRBD1; v_call: TRBV6-1; cdr3_aa: CASSEPYPGQGTTNEKLFF; cdr3_nt: TGTGCCAGCAGTGAACCGTATCCGGGACAGGGAACAACTAATGAAAAACTGTTTTTT
j_call: TRBJ1-2; cdr3_length: 12; clone_size: NA; d_call: NA; v_call: TRBV30; cdr3_aa: CAWSVSSYGYTF; cdr3_nt: TGTGCCTGGAGTGTATCCTCCTATGGCTACACCTTC
j_call: TRBJ1-1; cdr3_length: 14; clone_size: NA; d_call: NA; v_call: TRBV14; cdr3_aa: CASSHSGGNTEAFF; cdr3_nt: TGTGCCAGCAGCCACTCGGGGGGAAACACTGAAGCTTTCTTT
j_call: TRBJ2-1; cdr3_length: 12; clone_size: NA; d_call: NA; v_call: TRBV6-1; cdr3_aa: CASSTIPGEQFF; cdr3_nt: TGTGCCAGCAGTACTATCCCGGGTGAGCAGTTCTTC
j_call: TRBJ2-7; cdr3_length: 16; clone_size: few; d_call: NA; v_call: TRBV30; cdr3_aa: CAWSVRRGSRPYEQYF; cdr3_nt: TGTGCCTGGAGTGTACGACGAGGGTCCCGCCCCTACGAGCAGTACTTC
j_call: TRBJ1-1; cdr3_length: 12; clone_size: NA; d_call: NA; v_call: TRBV5-4; cdr3_aa: CASSLVGGEAFF; cdr3_nt: TGTGCCAGCAGCTTGGTAGGAGGTGAAGCTTTCTTT
j_call: TRBJ2-3; cdr3_length: 13; clone_size: NA; d_call: TRBD2; v_call: TRBV10-3; cdr3_aa: CAIGSGVADTQYF; cdr3_nt: TGTGCCATCGGTAGCGGGGTTGCAGATACGCAGTATTTT
j_call: TRBJ2-7; cdr3_length: 14; clone_size: once; d_call: NA; v_call: TRBV14; cdr3_aa: CASSQATVFSEQYF; cdr3_nt: TGTGCCAGCAGCCAAGCAACCGTTTTTAGCGAGCAGTACTTC
j_call: TRBJ1-2; cdr3_length: 16; clone_size: NA; d_call: NA; v_call: TRBV7-8; cdr3_aa: CASSLVGTGQSQGYTF; cdr3_nt: TGTGCCAGCAGCTTAGTGGGTACAGGGCAATCGCAGGGCTACACCTTC
j_call: TRBJ2-5; cdr3_length: 13; clone_size: NA; d_call: TRBD2; v_call: TRBV19; cdr3_aa: CASSTMGGETQYF; cdr3_nt: TGTGCCAGTAGCACCATGGGAGGGGAGACCCAGTACTTC
j_call: TRBJ2-3; cdr3_length: 16; clone_size: NA; d_call: TRBD2; v_call: TRBV6-5; cdr3_aa: CASSYWAGGRTDTQYF; cdr3_nt: TGTGCCAGCAGTTACTGGGCGGGAGGGCGCACAGATACGCAGTATTTT
j_call: TRBJ2-6; cdr3_length: 16; clone_size: NA; d_call: NA; v_call: TRBV4-2; cdr3_aa: CASSQEPGTGANVLTF; cdr3_nt: TGTGCCAGCAGCCAAGAACCAGGGACAGGGGCCAACGTCCTGACTTTC
j_call: TRBJ2-1; cdr3_length: 17; clone_size: NA; d_call: NA; v_call: TRBV4-2; cdr3_aa: CASSQDPWADYYNEQFF; cdr3_nt: TGTGCCAGCAGCCAAGATCCGTGGGCAGATTATTACAATGAGCAGTTCTTC
j_call: TRBJ1-3; cdr3_length: 15; clone_size: NA; d_call: NA; v_call: TRBV7-2; cdr3_aa: CASSYEGDPGNTIYF; cdr3_nt: TGTGCCAGCAGCTATGAGGGGGACCCAGGAAACACCATATATTTT
j_call: TRBJ1-1; cdr3_length: 12; clone_size: NA; d_call: NA; v_call: TRBV12-5; cdr3_aa: CASGLSPGKAFF; cdr3_nt: TGTGCTAGTGGTTTGAGCCCAGGGAAAGCTTTCTTT
j_call: TRBJ1-4; cdr3_length: 12; clone_size: few; d_call: NA; v_call: TRBV25-1; cdr3_aa: CASEGSNEKLFF; cdr3_nt: TGTGCCAGCGAGGGCTCTAATGAAAAACTGTTTTTT
j_call: TRBJ1-5; cdr3_length: 15; clone_size: few; d_call: TRBD1; v_call: TRBV6-6; cdr3_aa: CASRPTGALNQPQHF; cdr3_nt: TGTGCCAGCAGGCCGACAGGGGCCCTCAATCAGCCCCAGCATTTT
j_call: TRBJ2-3; cdr3_length: 14; clone_size: NA; d_call: NA; v_call: TRBV28; cdr3_aa: CASGGSVSTDTQYF; cdr3_nt: TGTGCCAGCGGAGGGTCGGTTAGCACAGATACGCAGTATTTT
j_call: TRBJ2-7; cdr3_length: 15; clone_size: NA; d_call: NA; v_call: TRBV6-1; cdr3_aa: CASSAAEGSSHEQYF; cdr3_nt: TGTGCCAGCAGCGCAGCTGAGGGTTCTTCCCACGAGCAGTACTTC
j_call: TRBJ1-1; cdr3_length: 12; clone_size: NA; d_call: NA; v_call: TRBV2; cdr3_aa: CASKTGLPEAFF; cdr3_nt: TGTGCCAGCAAAACAGGGTTGCCTGAAGCTTTCTTT
j_call: TRBJ2-5; cdr3_length: 17; clone_size: NA; d_call: TRBD2; v_call: TRBV14; cdr3_aa: CASSQASGLVYLETQYF; cdr3_nt: TGTGCCAGCAGCCAAGCCTCAGGACTAGTTTATTTGGAGACCCAGTACTTC
j_call: TRBJ1-1; cdr3_length: 13; clone_size: NA; d_call: NA; v_call: TRBV30; cdr3_aa: CAWSLDKNTEAFF; cdr3_nt: TGTGCCTGGAGCTTGGACAAAAACACTGAAGCTTTCTTT
j_call: TRBJ2-3; cdr3_length: 14; clone_size: NA; d_call: TRBD2; v_call: TRBV6-4; cdr3_aa: CASSEVAGADTQYF; cdr3_nt: TGTGCCAGCAGTGAAGTAGCGGGAGCAGATACGCAGTATTTT
j_call: TRBJ1-4; cdr3_length: 14; clone_size: NA; d_call: NA; v_call: TRBV6-6; cdr3_aa: CASRPDSQNEKLFF; cdr3_nt: TGTGCCAGCAGACCCGACAGCCAGAATGAAAAACTGTTTTTT
j_call: TRBJ1-5; cdr3_length: 15; clone_size: NA; d_call: TRBD1; v_call: TRBV11-2; cdr3_aa: CASSFFTQGAQPQHF; cdr3_nt: TGTGCCAGCAGCTTTTTTACACAGGGGGCTCAGCCCCAGCATTTT